This record covers a single T cell receptor beta chain. The sample comes from a study of blood T cell repertoires in COVID-19. Study details: Each recovered donor of Cohort 3 presented with two negative PCRs, clearance, or symptom resolution. Acute and convalescent COVID-19 samples came from the United States, Italy and Spain.

V lost 6 bases to trimming and J lost 6 bases, with 15 bases between them. This CDR3 region has 14 residues. The germline gives CDR1 SGHTA, CDR2 FQGNSA. TCRdb's copy holds only in-frame clones and misses some; the assay was immunoSEQ multiplex PCR. Of hundreds of thousands of clones in the sample, roughly 86% were seen once. The study assigned cohorts using participant-reported clinical history. The sample consisted of PBMCs or T cells enriched from blood (not recorded which). The origin of this receptor is a man in his forties or fifties in a cohort exposed to, infected with or recovered from COVID-19 (not recorded which). The chain couples TRBV7-2 to TRBJ1-5; a possible D gene is TRBD1 (5 bases). Here the CDR3 reads CASSHPGGSQPQHF. The CDR3 bases are TGTGCCAGCAGTCATCCGGGGGGATCTCAGCCCCAGCATTTT. Based on the CDR3 plus reference TRBV7-2 and TRBJ1-5, the full variable domain is GAGVSQSPSNKVTEKGKDVELRCDPISGHTALYWYRQSLGQGLEFLIYFQGNSAPDKSGLPSDRFSAERTGGSVSTLTIQRTQQEDSAVYLCASSHPGGSQPQHFGDGTRLSIL.